A selection of T cell receptor beta chains follows, all from one sample in a study of identical twins. Each CDR3 protein gets one entry after TCRdb re-called the 5' RACE reads with MiXCR. This table has more than 650,000 distinct CDR3 sequences, approximately 6% appearing once. Sequencing was done on a sample of naive T cells sorted from blood. These TCRs come from a man aged 18 to 35 in good health. Each CDR3 is given with its conserved first and last residue. The order of the fields is CDR3 DNA, CDR3 protein, clone size, V gene, J gene, D gene. A D gene is named only where the DNA matches it firmly. Size tells how often a clone was seen (once, few, many) or the class of an expanded clone, and some rows leave it out.

CDR3 DNA: TGTGCCAGCAGCCACGGGACAGAAATGAACACTGAAGCTTTCTTT
CDR3 protein: CASSHGTEMNTEAFF
clone size: NA
V gene: TRBV14
J gene: TRBJ1-1
D gene: TRBD1

CDR3 DNA: TGTGCCAGCTCACCCGCGGGGGGTTGGAACACTGAAGCTTTCTTT
CDR3 protein: CASSPAGGWNTEAFF
clone size: NA
V gene: TRBV18
J gene: TRBJ1-1
D gene: NA

CDR3 DNA: TGCAGTGCTAGTCCCTTTAGCGTACAAGAGACCCAGTACTTC
CDR3 protein: CSASPFSVQETQYF
clone size: few
V gene: TRBV20-1
J gene: TRBJ2-5
D gene: NA

CDR3 DNA: TGTGCCAGCAGCCAAAACGCTAACTATGGCTACACCTTC
CDR3 protein: CASSQNANYGYTF
clone size: many
V gene: TRBV3-1
J gene: TRBJ1-2
D gene: NA

CDR3 DNA: TGCAGTGCTAAACCGACTAGCGGGAGCTCCTACAATGAGCAGTTCTTC
CDR3 protein: CSAKPTSGSSYNEQFF
clone size: NA
V gene: TRBV20-1
J gene: TRBJ2-1
D gene: TRBD2

CDR3 DNA: TGCAGCGTTGAAGCCTCTAGCGGAAATGAGCAGTTCTTC
CDR3 protein: CSVEASSGNEQFF
clone size: many
V gene: TRBV29-1
J gene: TRBJ2-1
D gene: TRBD2

CDR3 DNA: TGTGCCAGCAGGACCCCCGCCCCGACTAGCGGGAGTTATTTGTTCTTC
CDR3 protein: CASRTPAPTSGSYLFF
clone size: NA
V gene: TRBV5-5
J gene: TRBJ2-1
D gene: TRBD2

CDR3 DNA: TGTGCCAGCAGCTTAGAGGAAGGGAGCGGCAACACAGATACGCAGTATTTT
CDR3 protein: CASSLEEGSGNTDTQYF
clone size: many
V gene: TRBV7-8
J gene: TRBJ2-3
D gene: NA

CDR3 DNA: TGTGCCAGCAGTTATGGACAGAGCACAGATACGCAGTATTTT
CDR3 protein: CASSYGQSTDTQYF
clone size: many
V gene: TRBV12-3/TRBV12-4
J gene: TRBJ2-3
D gene: NA

CDR3 DNA: TGTGCCAGCAGCTCGGTCCTACAGGGGGCGACGCAGTATTTT
CDR3 protein: CASSSVLQGATQYF
clone size: many
V gene: TRBV7-9
J gene: TRBJ2-3
D gene: TRBD1

CDR3 DNA: TGCGCCAGCAGCCAAGGGACGGGATCGGTGCCCCAGCATTTT
CDR3 protein: CASSQGTGSVPQHF
clone size: many
V gene: TRBV4-3
J gene: TRBJ1-5
D gene: NA

CDR3 DNA: TGTGCCAGCAGTGTACAGGGGGTCGTAAGCAATCAGCCCCAGCATTTT
CDR3 protein: CASSVQGVVSNQPQHF
clone size: many
V gene: TRBV12-3/TRBV12-4
J gene: TRBJ1-5
D gene: TRBD1